Sequencing of this T cell receptor (beta chain) was carried out in a study of T cells in Graves' hyperthyroidism and ophthalmopathy. Study-wide points: By a 13 V-J model, ophthalmopathy was set apart from stable hyperthyroidism. Most clonotypes expanded in the thyroid (above 0.001) were also present in blood.

Amplification targeted TCR beta CDR3 regions from RNA transcripts. Using the HTBI primer set, a first-round RT-PCR was run on the TCR CDR3. TCRdb ran MiXCR on the multiplex PCR reads and lists one entry per CDR3 protein. In the table there are 450,000 to 650,000 distinct CDR3 sequences, roughly 15% of which are singletons. This CDR3 spans 17 amino acids. V was shortened by 2 bases and J by 4 bases, with 21 bases between the two germline ends. Germline V lookup: CDR1 SGHNT, CDR2 YENEEA. Diagnoses were established using clinical symptoms, serum thyroxine and TRAb, thyroid ultrasound and orbital computed tomography. There are many counts of this clonotype. Its antigen is still unknown.

This sequence was found in a woman in her late teens or twenties with Graves' ophthalmopathy. The V gene is TRBV11-3, the J gene TRBJ2-7; D perhaps matches TRBD2 (7 bases). The sample consisted of blood. The CDR3, as DNA: TGTGCCAGCAGCTTAAACGGGGGGCAGGAACCAGGTTACGAGCAGTACTTC. Amino acids: CASSLNGGQEPGYEQYF.